In its sample, the clone carrying this T cell receptor (beta chain) was seen a few times. Its antigen is still unknown. In the library, individual cDNA molecules carried attached unique molecular identifiers. TCRdb redid the calling of the 5' RACE reads with MiXCR, one entry per CDR3 protein. The table records approximately 63,000 distinct CDR3 sequences, about 6% of them present only once. These data are taken from a study of early T cells in non-severe SARS-CoV-2 infection. Study-wide background: It was bulk RNA from unsorted whole blood that was sequenced, and the chains were unpaired. Study-level findings and limits: Lookups in VDJdb leaned toward anti-spike CD8 responses and missed private and CD4 specificities.

The length of the CDR3 is 14 residues. V lost 6 bases, J lost 5 bases, and 6 bases stayed unmatched. The germline V gene has CDR1 MNHEY and CDR2 SVGEGT. The chain carries TRBV6-2 or TRBV6-3 and TRBJ2-3; 9 bases match TRBD2. The receptor's source is an adult who was a healthcare worker with PCR-confirmed SARS-CoV-2 infection or an uninfected control (not recorded which). Source: whole blood, taken at baseline. CDR3: CASRNAGGGDTQYF. DNA of the CDR3: TGTGCCAGCAGAAACGCGGGAGGGGGAGATACGCAGTATTTT.